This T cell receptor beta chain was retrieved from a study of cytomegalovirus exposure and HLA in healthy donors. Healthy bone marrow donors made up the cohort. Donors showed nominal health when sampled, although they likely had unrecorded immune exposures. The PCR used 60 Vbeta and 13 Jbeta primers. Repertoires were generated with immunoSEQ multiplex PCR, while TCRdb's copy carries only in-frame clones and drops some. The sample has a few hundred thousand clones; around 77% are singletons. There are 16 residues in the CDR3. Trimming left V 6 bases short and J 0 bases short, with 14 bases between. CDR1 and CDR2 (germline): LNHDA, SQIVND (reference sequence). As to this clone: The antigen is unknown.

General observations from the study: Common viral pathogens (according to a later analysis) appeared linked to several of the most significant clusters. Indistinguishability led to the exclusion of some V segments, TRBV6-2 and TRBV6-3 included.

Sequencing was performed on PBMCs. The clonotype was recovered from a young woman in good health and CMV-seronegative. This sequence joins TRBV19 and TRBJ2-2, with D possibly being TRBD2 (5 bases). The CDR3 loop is CASSAERFANTGELFF. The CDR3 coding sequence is TGTGCCAGTAGCGCCGAGCGGTTCGCGAACACCGGGGAGCTGTTTTTT.